This T cell receptor (beta chain) was sequenced for a study of blood T cell repertoires in COVID-19. Turning to the study itself: There were acute and convalescent COVID-19 samples, and they came from the United States, Italy and Spain. Sample material is recorded as cDNA or gDNA derived from T cells, B-cell-depleted T cells, or PBMCs.

This clone came up a few times. V gave up 1 base and J gave up 6 bases; unmatched junction bases: 6. Germline V lookup: CDR1 GTSNPN, CDR2 SVGIG (reference sequence). CDR3 length equals 14 residues. How the authors handled the data: Reference gene primer amplification yielded estimated nucleated cell counts. Profiling relied on immunoSEQ multiplex PCR, and the TCRdb table lists in-frame clones only, not all of them. V and J calls and clone size come straight from that table; D and trimming were deduced from the DNA. The table shows 60,000 to 65,000 clones, with 74% occurring only once. The sequencing sample was made of peripheral blood. This chain links TRBV30 with TRBJ1-1; 9 bases are shared with TRBD1. The origin of this receptor is an elderly woman with acute or convalescent COVID-19. CDR3 amino acids: CAWSAGQGKAEAFF. The CDR3 DNA reads TGTGCCTGGAGTGCAGGACAGGGGAAGGCTGAAGCTTTCTTT.